A single T cell receptor beta chain is shown here with its context. This clone's antigen is unknown. The cohort comprised hundreds of healthy bone marrow donors. At the time of sampling, every cohort member was nominally healthy, though immune exposures that went unrecorded were likely present. The donor was CMV seronegative and belonged to the group of roughly 330 seronegative cohort members. Every donor gave a peripheral blood sample, and the peripheral blood mononuclear cells from that sample were used for TCR beta sequencing. Genomic DNA was extracted from the blood cell samples with the Qiagen DNeasy Blood Extraction Kit. This entry comes from a study of cytomegalovirus exposure and HLA in healthy donors (dated by TCRdb to the late 2010s). Describing the broader study: An earlier analysis of 587 of the donors reported about 250 Gb of sequence data and some 100 million unique TCR beta sequences from 150 million to 200 million T cells. In a later genetic analysis, genome-wide SNP genotypes for about 55% of the roughly 670 donors were used, and that subset was treated as a discovery cohort. Rather than using new phenotypic data, the later analysis identified candidate immune exposures from TCR beta sequences and from how often those sequences occurred across donors. Among the approximately 430 genotyped donors, roughly 80% belonged to the genetic ancestry cluster associated with self-reported Caucasian donors. On average, roughly 240,000 unique TCR beta nucleotide sequences were sequenced per donor among a few hundred genotyped donors of the cohort, with 15% to 20% of those sequences being non-productive. To predict cytomegalovirus infection status, the study brought together high-throughput TCR immunosequencing, statistical association of individual TCRs with disease status, and machine learning. The study aimed to test whether cataloging public T cell receptors could reveal signatures of past pathogen exposure. To decide whether each TCR beta V gene segment behaved as functional or pseudogenic, an earlier analysis of over 500 of the donors relied on high-throughput TCR beta sequencing. Every repertoire in the discovery cohort had been generated on one and the same sequencing platform. The number of typed donors differed by locus: about 620-630 for A, B, C, DRB1 and DQB1; some 500 for DQA1; around 580 for DPA1; and 450 to 480 for DPB1. The study profiled the T cell repertoires of under 850 subjects by immunosequencing and related them to cytomegalovirus serostatus. To study patterns of TCR occurrence, a later analysis re-analyzed previously published TCR beta repertoires from several hundred donors and added high-resolution HLA genotyping. A separate validation cohort of 100 to 150 different subjects was used in addition to the approximately 700-subject first cohort. Class I and class II HLA loci were covered by the typing at four-digit resolution. Alongside the repertoire data, information on donor age, sex, ethnicity and CMV serostatus was compiled. Because of strong linkage in the cohort, roughly five DR-DQ haplotypes were treated as single units for association and clustering. Roughly 300 gigabases of sequencing data and 70 million to 85 million unique TCR sequences were included in an early release covering several hundred HLA-typed donors.

Library generation was performed with the immunoSEQ multiplex PCR assay. For the multiplex PCR, a mixture combining 60 forward primers for TCR Vbeta segments and 13 reverse primers for TCR Jbeta segments was used. A multiplex PCR assay on genomic DNA amplified the CDR3 region of rearranged TCR beta genes. The Illumina HiSeq System was used to sequence the amplified TCR beta libraries as 87-base-pair reads. From the authors' description of their analysis: A later analysis counted tens of millions of unique TCR beta chains across the approximately 700 repertoires, and about 10 million of these chains were shared by at least two donors. A nearest-neighbor algorithm error-corrected the raw reads and collapsed the reads into unique sequences, merging closely related sequences to remove PCR and sequencing errors. Alignment of CDR3 sequences to IMGT reference sequences was used to assign V, D and J gene segments. For a sequence to be retained, a match of at least six nucleotides to both a V gene segment and a J gene segment was required. A rearrangement was called productive if the CDR3 had no stop codons and remained in frame with V and J, and every other rearrangement was called non-productive. CDR3 was defined by IMGT convention, running from the second conserved V-encoded cysteine to the conserved J-encoded phenylalanine. The earlier analysis of fewer than 700 of the donors excluded sequences that lacked an unambiguous match to a single V gene segment. An earlier analysis of some 500 of the donors classified V segments as functional when productive rearrangements were above 56.7% and as segregating when the standard deviation between donors was above 5%. To diagnose cytomegalovirus status from the catalog of TCR beta chain sequences, a statistical classification framework was built. V and J gene assignment, in a later analysis, came from comparing TCR nucleotide sequences with IMGT/GENE-DB human TR gene sequences. Using the TCRdist pipeline, a later analysis assigned CDR3 sequences along with most-parsimonious VDJ recombination scenarios. A later analysis defined each TCR beta chain by its CDR3 amino acid sequence plus V-gene family, and excluded reads lacking a unique V-gene family. A later analysis removed 500 to 650 highly shared, low-generation-probability nucleotide sequences to deal with suspected cross-contamination and a sequencing artifact. In a later analysis, a clonal expansion index for each public chain was calculated from normalized within-repertoire ranks of inferred template counts. In a later analysis, generation probabilities were computed using a VDJ recombination model fitted to out-of-frame rearrangements, and the results were checked against IGoR. A later analysis scored TCR-TCR, TCR-HLA and TCR-CMV co-occurrence with hypergeometric tests, applying a repertoire-size bias correction to TCR pairs. In a later analysis, false discovery rates were estimated by permuting HLA or CMV assignments 20 times. In a later analysis, co-occurring TCRs were grouped with DBSCAN, and TCRdist sequence similarity was added when clustering was performed within HLA-allele-positive subsets. Co-occurrence clustering excluded repertoires with fewer than 30,000 or more than 120,000 public chains, plus five with anomalous nucleotide sharing. The clones in this table, taken by TCRdb from immuneACCESS, are in-frame only. Not every clone is retained; where verified, under half of the shortfall comes from an unresolved V gene, and the cause of the rest is unknown. Clonal size and the V and J genes are those of that table, whereas D and trimming came from the DNA. The sample's clone listing holds 190,000 or so clones. Less than 0.9% of the sample is in the top ten clones.

The study at large found these results: The classifier was reported to diagnose cytomegalovirus status with high specificity and sensitivity in both the original cohort and the validation cohort. According to the authors, the approach could potentially be generalized to other disease states and immunological phenotypes. The study gave a list of some 150 TCR beta chains associated with cytomegalovirus. A later analysis associated roughly 17,000 TCR beta sequences with specific HLA alleles at a false discovery rate of 0.05. A later genetic analysis associated a missense DCLRE1C variant with V-gene and J-gene trimming of TCR beta chains, and an independent cohort replicated the association. In a later analysis, the rate of TCR association differed among HLA loci, with DRB1 alleles having the most associated TCRs and HLA-C alleles having the fewest. This cohort had only TCR beta chains sequenced, and the lack of alpha or paired-chain data limited which features could be detected. A further reported finding was that TCR beta sequences accurately predicted the HLA-A and HLA-B alleles for most subjects in the first cohort. Assigning TCR associations to individual alleles was difficult when HLA alleles, especially DR and DQ, strongly co-occurred. A later analysis found that HLA-associated TCR beta chains were more clonally expanded and had lower generation probabilities than equally common non-associated chains. Because counts were too low, about 15 rarely observed V segments, including chromosome 9 orphons, were left out of the earlier analysis of 500 to 750 of the donors. While some public TCRs were present in many individuals, most TCR sequences turned up only very rarely across donors. For the cohort, immune exposure information was limited to CMV serostatus. Linkage disequilibrium might explain the correlated functional status among segregating V segments, but an unknown experimental factor could not be excluded. In a later analysis, several top co-occurrence clusters were reported to appear linked to parvovirus B19, influenza, CMV and Epstein-Barr virus. HLA typing was unavailable for some donors at each locus, so association tests used only the typed subset. Most CMV-associated TCR beta chains appeared to be HLA-restricted in a later analysis, and the HLA associations seemed to be driven largely by CMV exposure. A group of highly shared sequence variants was considered likely to be a technical artifact of the sequencing pipeline. A few of the identified cytomegalovirus-associated TCR beta chains were confirmed in vitro to be specific for cytomegalovirus antigens. In an earlier analysis of fewer than 700 of the donors, most TCR beta V segments appeared in productive rearrangements about 90% or about 30% of the time, broadly matching IMGT annotations. Presence/absence analyses assumed roughly uniform sequencing depth across donors, an assumption that may not hold. According to a later genetic analysis, donors in an Asian-associated ancestry cluster had fewer N-insertions in productive TCRs than the roughly 670-donor mean.

This TCR came from a boy younger than 18 in good health and CMV-seronegative. The sequenced sample was PBMCs.

The sequence in DNA is TGCAGTGCTAGATCGTACAATGAGCAGTTCTTC. It codes for CSARSYNEQFF. The chain uses TRBV20-1 and TRBJ2-1, with no confidently assigned D gene. CDR1 and CDR2 are drawn from the germline V gene (reference sequence): DFQATT, SNEGSKA. Spanning cysteine to phenylalanine, the CDR3 consists of 11 amino acids. Of all the DNA, just the CDR3 is kept, 33 bases in frame from base 1. Trimming costs V 2 bases and J 4 bases, and their ends lie 3 bases apart.